The source of this TCR beta chain is a study of early T cells in non-severe SARS-CoV-2 infection. Across the study: Bulk RNA isolated from unsorted whole blood underwent sequencing; chains were not paired. The study's findings and limits: The matching step, a VDJdb search, favored anti-spike CD8 responses and missed private and CD4 specificities.

This clonotype was counted many times. Its antigen remains unidentified. This CDR3 is built from 14 residues. The V end lost 7 bases, the J end lost 5 bases, and 17 bases lay between the germline ends. Unique molecular identifiers were attached to individual cDNA molecules. TCRdb re-derived calls from the 5' RACE reads in MiXCR, one entry per CDR3 protein. The sample includes tens of thousands of distinct CDR3 sequences, 8.5% to 12% of them seen just once. V and J are TRBV12-3 or TRBV12-4 and TRBJ1-1; D is unclear. The sequencing input was whole blood. The TCR originated in an adult who was a healthcare worker with PCR-confirmed SARS-CoV-2 infection or an uninfected control (not recorded which). DNA of the CDR3: TGTGCCAGCAACATCCCCGGAGGGTGGACTGAAGCTTTCTTT. It codes for CASNIPGGWTEAFF.